These 30 T cell receptor beta chains were sequenced from one sample in a study of shared clonotypes between healthy human individuals. Using immunoSEQ multiplex PCR, the repertoire was profiled, and TCRdb retains in-frame clones only, with some absent. Of about 360,000 clones listed, more than 60% are singletons. Sample: memory CD4+ T cells sorted from blood. Subset in this sample: CD45RA-negative fraction. These receptors came from a man under 40 in good health.

This clone was seen just once. The identical CDR3 is also encoded by other nucleotide sequences in the sample. The CDR3: CASSVAGQGYEQYF. The CDR3 DNA reads as TGTGCCAGCAGCGTAGCGGGGCAGGGCTACGAGCAGTACTTC. The V call is TRBV9, the J call TRBJ2-7, with D perhaps being TRBD1 or TRBD2 (5 bases each). Trimming stripped 0 bases from V and 3 bases from J, with 10 bases between. This CDR3 is 14 amino acids long. Germline V gives CDR1 SGDLS, CDR2 YYNGEE.

CDR3 coding DNA: TGCGCCAGCAGTGCCGACGGTACCTACGAGCAGTACTTC. Protein sequence: CASSADGTYEQYF. The rearrangement links TRBV10-1 to TRBJ2-7, with D unresolved. The length of the CDR3 is 13 residues. V lost 4 bases, J lost 2 bases, and 9 bases lay in between. Germline V gene sequence: CDR1 WNHNN, CDR2 SYGVQD (reference sequence).

The chain links TRBV6-1 to TRBJ2-2; D is undetermined. This CDR3 has 14 residues. From germline, CDR1 is MNHNS and CDR2 SASEGT. The ends were cut back, 3 bases at V and 8 bases at J, with 13 bases in the middle. CDR3 sequence: CASSEVLNEGELFF. CDR3 nucleotide sequence: TGTGCCAGCAGTGAGGTGCTGAACGAGGGGGAGCTGTTTTTT.

This clone showed up just a few times. V gene TRBV19 combines with J gene TRBJ1-1; D is uncertain. This CDR3 has 14 amino acids. CDR1 and CDR2 from the germline V gene are LNHDA and SQIVND (reference sequence). V was shortened by 8 bases and J by 5 bases, with 18 bases between the two germline ends. The CDR3 loop is CASSELYRETEAFF. The CDR3 DNA reads as TGTGCCAGTTCGGAGCTTTATAGAGAGACTGAAGCTTTCTTT.

V usage is TRBV10-3 and J usage is TRBJ2-5; no clear D gene. The germline V and J ends were trimmed by 10 bases and 3 bases, with 12 bases remaining between them. Germline loops: CDR1 ENHRY, CDR2 SYGVKD. This CDR3 is 12 amino acids long. The CDR3 region is CATGREEETQYF. The CDR3 DNA reads TGTGCCACCGGTAGGGAAGAAGAGACCCAGTACTTC.

The chain links TRBV10-3 to TRBJ2-1, with D perhaps matching TRBD2 (6 bases). Germline CDR1 reads ENHRY; CDR2 reads SYGVKD. The CDR3 runs 12 residues. The V gene lost 10 bases and the J gene lost 4 bases, with 11 bases spanning the gap. The CDR3 region is CATGTYYNEQFF. The CDR3 region has the DNA TGTGCCACGGGGACTTATTACAATGAGCAGTTCTTC.

This rearrangement joins TRBV19 to TRBJ1-1; no clear D. The germline gives CDR1 LNHDA, CDR2 SQIVND (reference sequence). Trimming took off 6 bases at V and 1 base at J, with 9 bases between the two ends. The CDR3 covers 13 residues. In DNA, the CDR3 is TGTGCCAGTAGCCTCAGACGGAACACTGAAGCTTTCTTT. Translating it yields CASSLRRNTEAFF.

The V gene is TRBV7-9, the J gene TRBJ2-7; D gene unclear. The ends were cut back, 5 bases at V and 9 bases at J, with 14 bases in the middle. The CDR3 is 12 residues long. Germline-derived CDR1 and CDR2 are SEHNR and FQNEAQ (reference sequence). The CDR3 spells CASSANENVQYF. As DNA, the CDR3 is TGTGCCAGCAGCGCCAACGAAAATGTGCAGTACTTC.

This chain uses TRBV21-1 with TRBJ1-3. TRBV21-1 is labeled a pseudogene. The CDR3 loop spans 14 amino acids. In nucleotides, the CDR3 is TGTGCCAGCATCCTGGGTCTCTCTGGAAACACCATATATTTT. It specifies CASILGLSGNTIYF.

With respect to this clone: A much larger clone differs from this one at a single base, so this may be a read error. The rearrangement uses TRBV10-3 and TRBJ2-5, with D tentatively TRBD1 or TRBD2 (7 bases each). V was trimmed by 9 bases and J by 7 bases, leaving 27 bases between them. Germline-derived CDR1 and CDR2 are ENHRY and SYGVKD. The CDR3 sequence is 16 residues long. As DNA, the CDR3 is TGTGCCATAGGGGGGGGACAGTCCGAGGGCTCGGGGACCCAGTACTTC. The encoded protein is CAIGGGQSEGSGTQYF.

Concerning this clone: A junction boundary mismatches the germline segment, possibly from a read error. Written as DNA, the CDR3 is TGTGCCAGCAGCCTTAGCGGGAACGCCGGGGAGCTGTTTTTT. Its translation: CASSLSGNAGELFF. V usage is TRBV9 and J usage is TRBJ2-2, with 8 bases matching TRBD2. The CDR3 is 14 amino acids. CDR1 is SGDLS, CDR2 YYNGEE, per germline. The full variable domain, its missing parts supplied by reference TRBV9 and TRBJ2-2, is DSGVTQTPKHLITATGQRVTLRCSPRSGDLSVYWYQQSLDQGLQFLIQYYNGEERAKGNILERFSAQQFPDLHSELNLSSLELGDSALYFCASSLSGNAGELFFGEGSRLTVL.

This sequence joins TRBV28 and TRBJ2-1; D not certain. Per the germline V gene, CDR1 is MDHEN and CDR2 is SYDVKM. The V end was cut by 5 bases, the J end by 4 bases, with 21 bases between. CDR3 length equals 17 residues. The DNA for the CDR3 is TGTGCCAGCAGTACCTTAGGTGCGCCCCAACTATACAATGAGCAGTTCTTC. This translates into CASSTLGAPQLYNEQFF.

The chain combines TRBV7-3 with TRBJ2-3; D might be TRBD1 or TRBD2, each matching 5 bases. The CDR3 contains 14 residues. The germline V gene has CDR1 SGHTA and CDR2 FQGTGA. V dropped 3 bases and J dropped 8 bases, with 15 bases sitting between them. CDR3 bases: TGTGCCAGCAGCTTGGAGGCGTCTGGGGGTACGCAGTATTTT. This codes for CASSLEASGGTQYF.

The rearrangement joins TRBV7-9 to TRBJ2-3; D could derive from TRBD1 or TRBD2 (5 bases each). V dropped 7 bases and J dropped 9 bases, with 17 bases sitting between them. This CDR3 spans 13 amino acids. Germline-derived CDR1 and CDR2 are SEHNR and FQNEAQ (reference sequence). The CDR3 region is CASTTGTSRTQYF. Written as DNA, the CDR3 is TGTGCCAGCACGACGGGGACGAGTCGGACGCAGTATTTT. Looking up the rest from reference TRBV7-9 and TRBJ2-3 gives the full variable domain: DTGVSQNPRHKITKRGQNVTFRCDPISEHNRLYWYRQTLGQGPEFLTYFQNEAQLEKSRLLSDRFSAERPKGSFSTLEIQRTEQGDSAMYLCASTTGTSRTQYFGPGTRLTVL.

This chain uses TRBV28 with TRBJ2-3; 7 bases fit TRBD2. The CDR3 consists of 15 residues. The V segment lost 2 bases and the J segment 2 bases; nucleotides outside the gene matches: 4. In germline, CDR1 is MDHEN, CDR2 SYDVKM. The CDR3 is CASSLGGSATDTQYF. The CDR3, as DNA: TGTGCCAGCAGTTTAGGCGGGAGCGCCACAGATACGCAGTATTTT.

This clone turned up a few times. The rearrangement uses TRBV10-1 and TRBJ2-2; D possibly corresponds to TRBD2 (5 bases). V gave up 4 bases and J gave up 7 bases, with 10 bases separating them. Germline CDR1 is WNHNN and CDR2 is SYGVQD (reference sequence). The CDR3 is 13 amino acids. DNA for the CDR3: TGCGCCAGCAGTGGGGAGCTCGGCGGGGAGCTGTTTTTT. This gives the protein CASSGELGGELFF.

The CDR3 sequence: CASGGTDRATEAFF. CDR3 DNA: TGTGCCTCCGGGGGGACCGATAGAGCCACTGAAGCTTTCTTT. The chain employs TRBV9 and TRBJ1-1, with D possibly TRBD1 on 5 matching bases. Germline lookup yields CDR1 SGDLS and CDR2 YYNGEE. V was shortened by 10 bases and J by 4 bases, with 20 bases between the two germline ends. The CDR3 totals 14 residues.

The V gene is TRBV19, the J gene TRBJ2-3; no clear D. Trimming stripped 3 bases from V and 0 bases from J, with 13 bases between. This CDR3 has 16 residues. Germline V CDR1 and CDR2: LNHDA, SQIVND (reference sequence). This CDR3 reads CASSIPSGGSTDTQYF. CDR3 DNA: TGTGCCAGTAGTATTCCTTCTGGCGGTAGCACAGATACGCAGTATTTT.

V is TRBV5-4 and J is TRBJ2-7; D remains unclear. Germline V gene lookup returns CDR1 SGHNT and CDR2 YYREEE (reference sequence). This CDR3 contains 13 residues. The V end was cut by 0 bases, the J end by 6 bases, with 10 bases between. CDR3 sequence: CASSLAPRVEQYF. DNA for the CDR3: TGTGCCAGCAGCTTGGCGCCTAGGGTCGAGCAGTACTTC.

This clone has a single count. This chain uses TRBV13 with TRBJ2-2; 7 bases fit TRBD1. This CDR3 contains 15 residues. Germline lookup yields CDR1 PRHDT and CDR2 FYEKMQ (reference sequence). V was pared by 6 bases and J by 3 bases, with 7 bases of the junction left unmatched. CDR3 sequence: CASRLQGVDTGELFF. Here the CDR3 DNA reads TGTGCCAGCAGACTTCAGGGGGTAGACACCGGGGAGCTGTTTTTT. Filled out from reference TRBV13 and TRBJ2-2, the complete variable domain reads AAGVIQSPRHLIKEKRETATLKCYPIPRHDTVYWYQQGPGQDPQFLISFYEKMQSDKGSIPDRFSAQQFSDYHSELNMSSLELGDSALYFCASRLQGVDTGELFFGEGSRLTVL.

The rearrangement joins TRBV5-4 to TRBJ2-2; 9 bases map to TRBD1. CDR1 and CDR2 (germline): SGHNT, YYREEE (reference sequence). With 0 bases clipped from V and 7 bases from J, the junction kept 7 bases outside the gene matches. The CDR3 loop spans 16 amino acids. DNA of the CDR3: TGTGCCAGCAGCTTGGGCGGGACAGGGTCAGGCGGGGAGCTGTTTTTT. Its protein product is CASSLGGTGSGGELFF.

This clone is a singleton in its sample. Other DNA sequences of this sample code for an identical CDR3. The chain combines TRBV19 with TRBJ1-5, with 7 bases aligning to TRBD1. The CDR3 covers 14 residues. Germline trimming cut 3 bases from V and 2 bases from J; bases unmatched to any gene: 1. The germline V gene encodes CDR1 LNHDA and CDR2 SQIVND (reference sequence). The DNA for the CDR3 is TGTGCCAGTAGTATTCAGGGGGGCAATCAGCCCCAGCATTTT. The encoded protein is CASSIQGGNQPQHF.

The V and J genes are TRBV28 and TRBJ2-7, with D tentatively TRBD2 (6 bases). Germline assignment: CDR1 MDHEN and CDR2 SYDVKM. The CDR3 runs to 15 residues. V gave up 3 bases and J gave up 3 bases, with 15 bases separating them. The CDR3: CASSLILAAIYEQYF. CDR3 sequence (DNA): TGTGCCAGCAGTTTGATTTTAGCGGCCATCTACGAGCAGTACTTC.

This chain connects TRBV5-6 to TRBJ1-2; D possibly corresponds to TRBD1 (5 bases). The germline CDR1 and CDR2 sequences are SGHDT and YYEEEE. The V end was cut by 4 bases, the J end by 0 bases, with 10 bases between. This CDR3 region has 14 residues. The CDR3 DNA follows: TGTGCCAGCAGCACGACAGCCTCTAACTATGGCTACACCTTC. Residues: CASSTTASNYGYTF.

J is TRBJ2-1 and V is TRBV28, with D tentatively TRBD1 (5 bases). CDR3 length: 15 amino acids. Germline assignment: CDR1 MDHEN and CDR2 SYDVKM. Trimming took 5 bases from V and 7 from J, leaving 18 bases between them. CDR3 sequence reads: CASSPVGLGLNEQFF. CDR3 DNA sequence: TGTGCCAGCAGTCCTGTGGGGTTGGGGCTGAATGAGCAGTTCTTC.

V usage is TRBV5-1 and J usage is TRBJ2-5; unclear D gene. The CDR3 length is 12 residues. Germline CDR1 and CDR2: SGHRS and YFSETQ. V lost 0 bases and J lost 5, with 5 bases in between. The CDR3 sequence: CASSLDAETQYF. CDR3 bases: TGCGCCAGCAGCTTGGACGCGGAGACCCAGTACTTC.

The chain is built from TRBV2 and TRBJ2-7, with D hard to call. The ends were cut back, 1 base at V and 5 bases at J, with 12 bases in the middle. This CDR3 spans 14 amino acids. Germline V gene lookup returns CDR1 SNHLY and CDR2 FYNNEI. The CDR3 loop is CASSEVGFENEQYF. The CDR3 bases are TGTGCCAGCAGTGAAGTGGGGTTTGAGAACGAGCAGTACTTC.

V is TRBV5-1 and J is TRBJ2-2; D perhaps matches TRBD2 (6 bases). The CDR3 consists of 14 residues. V lost 4 bases, J lost 6 bases, and 13 bases lay in between. CDR1 and CDR2 (germline): SGHRS, YFSETQ. This chain's CDR3 is CASSVGTLPGELFF. The CDR3 DNA reads TGCGCCAGCAGCGTCGGGACTCTCCCCGGGGAGCTGTTTTTT. Together with reference TRBV5-1 and TRBJ2-2, the CDR3 gives the full variable domain: KAGVTQTPRYLIKTRGQQVTLSCSPISGHRSVSWYQQTPGQGLQFLFEYFSETQRNKGNFPGRFSGRQFSNSRSEMNVSTLELGDSALYLCASSVGTLPGELFFGEGSRLTVL.

This clone turned up a few times. The chain carries TRBV2 and TRBJ1-4; D is unresolved. CDR1 SNHLY and CDR2 FYNNEI come from the germline V gene. The CDR3 is 15 amino acids. The V and J ends lost 8 bases and 4 bases respectively, with 17 bases between them. The CDR3 sequence: CASRQTPSLNEKLFF. CDR3 DNA: TGTGCCAGCCGTCAGACCCCGAGCCTTAATGAAAAACTGTTTTTT.

Remarks on this clone: Other nucleotide sequences in the sample specify the same CDR3. The chain couples TRBV5-1 to TRBJ2-5, with 7 bases matching TRBD2. The CDR3 is made up of 14 amino acids. V lost 0 bases, J lost 5 bases, and 4 bases stayed unmatched. Germline assignment: CDR1 SGHRS and CDR2 YFSETQ. CDR3 nucleotides: TGCGCCAGCAGCTTGGGACTAGCTCGGGAGACCCAGTACTTC. It codes for CASSLGLARETQYF.